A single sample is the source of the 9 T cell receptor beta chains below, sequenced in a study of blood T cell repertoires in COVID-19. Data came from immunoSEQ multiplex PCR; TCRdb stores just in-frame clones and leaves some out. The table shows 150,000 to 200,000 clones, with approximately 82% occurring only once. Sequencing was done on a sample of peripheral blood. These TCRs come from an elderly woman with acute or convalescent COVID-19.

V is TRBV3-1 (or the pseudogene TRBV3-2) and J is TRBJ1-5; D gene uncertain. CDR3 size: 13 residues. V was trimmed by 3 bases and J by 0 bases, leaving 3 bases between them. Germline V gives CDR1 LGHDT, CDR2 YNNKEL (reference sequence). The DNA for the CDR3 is TGTGCCAGCAGCCACGGTAGCAATCAGCCCCAGCATTTT. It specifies CASSHGSNQPQHF.

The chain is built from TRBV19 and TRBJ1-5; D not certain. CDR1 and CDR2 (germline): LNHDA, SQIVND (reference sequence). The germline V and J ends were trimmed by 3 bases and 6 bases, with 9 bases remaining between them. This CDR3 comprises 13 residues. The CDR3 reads CASSIRAGQPQHF. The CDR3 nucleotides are TGTGCCAGTAGTATCCGAGCAGGTCAGCCCCAGCATTTT.

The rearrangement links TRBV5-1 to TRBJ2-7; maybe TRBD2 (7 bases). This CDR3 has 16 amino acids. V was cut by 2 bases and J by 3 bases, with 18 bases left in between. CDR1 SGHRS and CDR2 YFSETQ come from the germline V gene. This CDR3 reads CASSFKPEGGLYEQYF. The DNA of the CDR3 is TGCGCCAGCAGCTTTAAACCCGAGGGGGGGCTCTACGAGCAGTACTTC.

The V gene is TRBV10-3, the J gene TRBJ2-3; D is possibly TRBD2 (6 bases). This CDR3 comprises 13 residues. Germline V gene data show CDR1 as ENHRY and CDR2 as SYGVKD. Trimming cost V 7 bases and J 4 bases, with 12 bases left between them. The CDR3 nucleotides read TGTGCCATCACCCGAGGAGGGGCAGATACGCAGTATTTT. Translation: CAITRGGADTQYF.

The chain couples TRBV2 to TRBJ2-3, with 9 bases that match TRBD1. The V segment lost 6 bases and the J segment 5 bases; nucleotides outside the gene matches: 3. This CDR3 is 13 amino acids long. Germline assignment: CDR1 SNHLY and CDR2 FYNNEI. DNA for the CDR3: TGTGCCAGCAGCCCGGACAGGGGAGATACGCAGTATTTT. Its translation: CASSPDRGDTQYF.

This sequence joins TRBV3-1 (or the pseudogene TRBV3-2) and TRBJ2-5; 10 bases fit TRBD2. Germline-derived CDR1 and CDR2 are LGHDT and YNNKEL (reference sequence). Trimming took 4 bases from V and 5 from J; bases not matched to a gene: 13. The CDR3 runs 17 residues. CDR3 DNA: TGTGCCAGCAGCCCCTGGGGAGCGGGAGGGCCATGGGAGACCCAGTACTTC. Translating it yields CASSPWGAGGPWETQYF.

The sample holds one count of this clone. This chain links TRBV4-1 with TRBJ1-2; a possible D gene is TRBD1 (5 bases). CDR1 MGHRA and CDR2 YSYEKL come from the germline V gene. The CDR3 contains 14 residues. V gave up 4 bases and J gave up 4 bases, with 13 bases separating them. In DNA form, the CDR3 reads TGCGCCAGCAGCCTCAGGGTCGGGAGCTATGGCTACACCTTC. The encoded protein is CASSLRVGSYGYTF.

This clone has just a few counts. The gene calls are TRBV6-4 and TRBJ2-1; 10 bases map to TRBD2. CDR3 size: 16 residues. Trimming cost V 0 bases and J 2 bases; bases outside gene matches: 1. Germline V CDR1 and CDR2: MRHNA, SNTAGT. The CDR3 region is CASSDSLAGAYNEQFF. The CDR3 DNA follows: TGTGCCAGCAGTGACTCGCTAGCGGGAGCCTACAATGAGCAGTTCTTC.

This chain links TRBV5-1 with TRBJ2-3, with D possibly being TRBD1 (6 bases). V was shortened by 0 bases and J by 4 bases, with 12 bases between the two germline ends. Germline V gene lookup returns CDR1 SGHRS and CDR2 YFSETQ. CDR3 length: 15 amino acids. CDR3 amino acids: CASSLGQGFSDTQYF. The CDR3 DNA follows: TGCGCCAGCAGCTTGGGGCAGGGGTTTTCAGATACGCAGTATTTT.